This T cell receptor beta chain was recovered during a study of blood T cell repertoires in COVID-19. As for the study in general: COVID-19 samples from acute and convalescent phases originated in the United States, Italy and Spain.

The V gene's germline CDR1 is MNHEY and CDR2 SMNVEV (reference sequence). The CDR3 has 13 residues. Trimming took 7 bases from V and 1 from J, leaving 9 bases between them. Clones were read by immunoSEQ multiplex PCR, and TCRdb kept only the in-frame ones, dropping some. Of 110,000 or so clones in the sample, more than 75% are singletons; the top ten hold less than 3.5%. The clonotype comes from a man in his forties with acute or convalescent COVID-19. Sequencing input: peripheral blood. J is TRBJ2-3 and V is TRBV27; D is unresolved. Here the CDR3 DNA reads TGTGCCAGCATGACCCGGGGCACAGATACGCAGTATTTT. As protein: CASMTRGTDTQYF.